The 15 T cell receptor beta chains in this list originate from one sample, sequenced in a study of blood T cell repertoires in COVID-19. The assay was immunoSEQ multiplex PCR, and TCRdb's table has in-frame clones only and misses some. The sample has tens of thousands of clones, about 91% seen once; the top ten hold roughly 2.2%. Sequences were obtained from peripheral blood. Receptor source: a human donor with active COVID-19. The donor label of this sample is uncertain.

This chain links TRBV5-4 with TRBJ2-7; 9 nucleotides line up with TRBD2. Germline assignment: CDR1 SGHNT and CDR2 YYREEE (reference sequence). The CDR3 runs 15 residues. V shed 0 bases and J 6 bases; nucleotides not matched to a gene: 7. The CDR3 region is CASSLAERGESEQYF. DNA for the CDR3: TGTGCCAGCAGCTTGGCCGAGCGGGGGGAGAGCGAGCAGTACTTC.

The rearrangement uses TRBV4-2 and TRBJ1-2, with TRBD1 identical over 9 bases. There are 17 residues in the CDR3. Germline V gene data show CDR1 as LGHNA and CDR2 as YNFKEQ. V lost 3 bases to trimming and J lost 2 bases; unmatched junction nucleotides: 10. The CDR3 sequence: CASSQMGTGGTNYGYTF. CDR3 DNA: TGTGCCAGCAGCCAGATGGGAACAGGGGGCACGAACTATGGCTACACCTTC.

The chain has TRBV18 and TRBJ1-2, with 7 bases aligning to TRBD1. Trimming removed 2 bases from V and 6 bases from J; junction bases left unmatched: 3. The CDR3 totals 13 residues. Germline CDR1 and CDR2: KGHSH and LQKENI. The CDR3 spells CASSPKTGNGYTF. The CDR3 DNA is TGTGCCAGCTCACCAAAGACAGGGAATGGCTACACCTTC.

The chain carries TRBV5-4 and TRBJ2-3, with 12 positions matching TRBD1. There are 17 residues in the CDR3. The V gene end was trimmed by 5 bases and the J gene end by 3 bases; junction bases not matched to a gene: 10. In germline, CDR1 is SGHNT, CDR2 YYREEE (reference sequence). Written as DNA, the CDR3 is TGTGCCAGCAGGACCGAGGGACAGGGGGCCGGGACAGATACGCAGTATTTT. This codes for CASRTEGQGAGTDTQYF.

The rearrangement links TRBV5-6 to TRBJ1-4, with unresolved D. Trimming removed 0 bases from V and 2 bases from J, with 8 bases in between. The CDR3 is made up of 15 amino acids. The germline CDR1 and CDR2 sequences are SGHDT and YYEEEE. CDR3 bases: TGTGCCAGCAGCTTGGCCGGGTCCACTAATGAAAAACTGTTTTTT. This translates into CASSLAGSTNEKLFF.

This clone was observed once. The genes are TRBV14 and TRBJ1-1, with 8 nucleotides matching TRBD1. With 3 bases clipped from V and 2 bases from J, the junction kept 5 bases outside the gene matches. Germline loops: CDR1 SGHDN, CDR2 FVKESK. This CDR3 has 15 amino acids. The CDR3 coding sequence is TGTGCCAGCAGCCAGCGACAGGGGACCAACACTGAAGCTTTCTTT. Its translation is CASSQRQGTNTEAFF.

The table lists this clone with a few counts. This sequence joins TRBV6-1 and TRBJ1-6; tentative D call: TRBD1 (6 bases). V lost 3 bases, J lost 9 bases, and 12 bases lay in between. CDR3 size: 14 residues. Germline-derived CDR1 and CDR2 are MNHNS and SASEGT. The CDR3 DNA sequence: TGTGCCAGCAGTGAGGGTACGGACAGTTCACCCCTCCACTTT. Its protein is CASSEGTDSSPLHF.

This clone appeared many times. The chain employs TRBV15 and TRBJ1-5, with D possibly being TRBD1 (5 bases). Trimming left V 0 bases short and J 6 bases short, with 21 bases between. CDR3 length equals 18 residues. Germline V CDR1 and CDR2: LNHNV, YYDKDF (reference sequence). CDR3 protein: CATSRDPTRDWGGQPQHF. CDR3 bases: TGTGCCACCAGCAGAGATCCGACGAGGGACTGGGGTGGTCAGCCCCAGCATTTT.

The chain is built from TRBV7-3 and TRBJ2-5; TRBD2 matches 7 bases. Trimming took 1 base from V and 2 from J; bases not matched to a gene: 1. CDR1 and CDR2 (germline): SGHTA, FQGTGA. This CDR3 region has 14 residues. DNA for the CDR3: TGTGCCAGCAGCTTAATGGGGGGGCAAGAGACCCAGTACTTC. It encodes CASSLMGGQETQYF.

The rearrangement links TRBV9 to TRBJ1-1, with D possibly being TRBD1 (5 bases). CDR1 is SGDLS and CDR2 is YYNGEE in the germline V gene. The CDR3 spans 15 residues. The V end lost 4 bases, the J end lost 4 bases, and 17 bases lay between the germline ends. CDR3 amino acids: CASSLHQTGGTEAFF. In nucleotides, the CDR3 is TGTGCCAGCAGCCTACATCAGACGGGGGGCACTGAAGCTTTCTTT. Together with reference TRBV9 and TRBJ1-1, the CDR3 gives the full variable domain: DSGVTQTPKHLITATGQRVTLRCSPRSGDLSVYWYQQSLDQGLQFLIQYYNGEERAKGNILERFSAQQFPDLHSELNLSSLELGDSALYFCASSLHQTGGTEAFFGQGTRLTVV.

The DNA of the CDR3 is TGCAGTGCTAGTGGGGACAGCTTCCTTTCCATGAACACTGAAGCTTTCTTT. Translated, it gives CSASGDSFLSMNTEAFF. V gene TRBV20-1 combines with J gene TRBJ1-1; 7 nucleotides line up with TRBD1. Trimming took 3 bases from V and 0 from J; bases not matched to a gene: 13. The CDR3 covers 17 residues. CDR1 is DFQATT, CDR2 SNEGSKA, per germline (reference sequence).

The rearrangement uses TRBV28 and TRBJ1-5; no definite D call. V gave up 6 bases and J gave up 3 bases, with 15 bases separating them. This CDR3 region has 15 residues. CDR1 MDHEN and CDR2 SYDVKM come from the germline V gene. This CDR3 reads CASSPMRLNNQPQHF. The CDR3 DNA is TGTGCCAGCAGCCCAATGAGGTTGAACAATCAGCCCCAGCATTTT.

This CDR3 reads CASGRGRNTEAFF. CDR3 DNA sequence: TGTGCCAGCGGGAGGGGTCGTAACACTGAAGCTTTCTTT. This chain uses TRBV9 with TRBJ1-1; maybe TRBD1 (5 bases). Germline lookup yields CDR1 SGDLS and CDR2 YYNGEE. This CDR3 is built from 13 residues. V lost 7 bases to trimming and J lost 2 bases, with 12 bases between them.

The chain recombines TRBV29-1 with TRBJ2-1; 8 bases map to TRBD1. The V gene's germline CDR1 is SQVTM and CDR2 ANQGSEA. CDR3 length: 14 residues. Trimming at V came to 6 bases and at J to 6 bases, leaving 10 bases not matched to a gene. The CDR3 DNA follows: TGCAGCGTCGCAGACAGGGGCCCCTCCAATGAGCAGTTCTTC. Translated, it gives CSVADRGPSNEQFF.

This chain joins TRBV3-1 (or the pseudogene TRBV3-2) and TRBJ2-1; D call uncertain. This CDR3 has 14 residues. Trimming stripped 0 bases from V and 5 bases from J, with 8 bases between. The V gene's germline CDR1 is LGHDT and CDR2 YNNKEL (reference sequence). The DNA of the CDR3 is TGTGCCAGCAGCCAAGACACAGTGAACAATGAGCAGTTCTTC. The encoded protein is CASSQDTVNNEQFF.